This T cell receptor (beta chain) was captured in a study of cytomegalovirus exposure and HLA in healthy donors. Study at large: An earlier analysis found under 130 million unique TCR beta sequences from roughly 170 million T cells.

Details on this clone: Its antigen is as yet unknown. Within the sample, other DNA sequences also encode this same CDR3.

PCR used 60 Vbeta primers and 13 Jbeta primers. Original processing methods: A later analysis tallied about 80 million unique TCR beta chains, about 9.9 million of them shared. The data were produced by immunoSEQ multiplex PCR, yet TCRdb's version contains in-frame clones alone and is incomplete. That table furnishes V, J and clone size, whereas the DNA furnished D and trimming. The table shows 95,000 to 150,000 clones, with 80% occurring only once. General observations from the study: A later analysis, which compared TCR beta chains of equal frequency, found the HLA-associated ones more clonally expanded.

The CDR3 consists of 14 residues. J lost 4 bases, V lost 1 base, and 4 bases had no gene match. Germline V gives CDR1 SGDLS, CDR2 YYNGEE. The sequenced material came from PBMCs. The TCR sequence derives from a man aged 50-60 years in good health and CMV-seronegative. This chain uses TRBV9 with TRBJ2-7; 8 bases line up with TRBD1. This CDR3 reads CASSVSGTGYEQYF. CDR3 DNA sequence: TGTGCCAGCAGCGTATCCGGGACAGGTTACGAGCAGTACTTC.